Sequencing of this T cell receptor (beta chain) was carried out in a study of cytomegalovirus exposure and HLA in healthy donors (dated by TCRdb to 2015 to 2018). About the investigation overall: An earlier analysis of roughly 500 of the donors reported 250 to 350 Gb of sequence data and 117 million unique TCR beta sequences from about 179 million T cells. Donor age, sex, ethnicity and CMV serostatus were compiled together with the repertoire data. High-throughput TCR immunosequencing, statistical association of individual TCRs with disease status, and machine learning were combined to predict cytomegalovirus infection status. Genome-wide SNP genotypes for about 65% of the roughly 700 donors were used in a later genetic analysis, which treated that subset as a discovery cohort. To decide whether each TCR beta V gene segment behaved as functional or pseudogenic, an earlier analysis of nearly 600 of the donors relied on high-throughput TCR beta sequencing. Every discovery cohort repertoire had been produced on one sequencing platform. The aim of the study was to test whether cataloging public T cell receptors could identify signatures of past pathogen exposure. Along with the roughly 670-subject first cohort, a separate validation cohort of some 130 different subjects was used. Of the approximately 400 genotyped donors, 70% to 90% were placed in the genetic ancestry cluster associated with self-reported Caucasian donors. Four or five DR-DQ haplotypes were handled as single units for association and clustering because linkage in the cohort was strong. Typing coverage varied by locus: roughly 629-640 donors for A, B, C, DRB1 and DQB1; more than 500 for DQA1; approximately 570 for DPA1; around 450 for DPB1. Rather than drawing on any new phenotypic data, the later analysis identified candidate immune exposures from TCR beta sequences and the way those sequences occurred across donors. An early release that covered about 600 HLA-typed donors contained around 330 gigabases of sequencing data and around 80 million unique TCR sequences. Both class I and class II loci were covered by HLA typing, at four-digit resolution. The T cell repertoires of around 670 subjects were profiled by immunosequencing and related to cytomegalovirus serostatus. Among roughly 400 genotyped donors of the cohort, an average of roughly 240,000 unique TCR beta nucleotide sequences were sequenced per donor, approximately 20% of them non-productive. A later analysis re-examined previously published TCR beta repertoires from several hundred donors and added high-resolution HLA genotyping to investigate patterns of TCR occurrence. Overall study outcomes, separate from this receptor: A further reported finding was that TCR beta sequences accurately predicted the HLA-A and HLA-B alleles for most subjects in the first cohort. When HLA alleles, especially DR and DQ, strongly co-occurred, TCR associations were difficult to assign to individual alleles. In a later analysis, the rate of TCR association differed among HLA loci, with DRB1 alleles having the most associated TCRs and HLA-C alleles having the fewest. CMV serostatus was the only immune exposure information available for the cohort. In a later genetic analysis, a missense DCLRE1C variant was associated with V-gene and J-gene trimming of TCR beta chains, and the association was replicated in an independent cohort. Because counts were too low, seventeen rarely observed V segments, including chromosome 9 orphons, were excluded from the earlier analysis of around 590 of the donors. At a false discovery rate of 0.05, a later analysis linked around 15,000 TCR beta sequences to specific HLA alleles. Because the 87-base-pair reads could not distinguish some IMGT-functional V segments, including TRBV6-2 and TRBV6-3, those segments were excluded. The authors suggested that the approach could potentially be extended to other disease states and immunological phenotypes. A total of 164 TCR beta chains were listed by the study as associated with cytomegalovirus. Presence/absence analyses assumed roughly uniform sequencing depth across donors, an assumption that may not hold. A cluster of highly shared sequence variants was judged likely to represent a technical artifact of the sequencing pipeline. Across donors, most TCR sequences were observed very rarely, whereas some public TCRs were present in many individuals. Because HLA typing was unavailable for some donors at each locus, only the typed subset was used in association tests. An earlier analysis of approximately 570 of the donors showed that most TCR beta V segments appeared in productive rearrangements either about 90% or about 30% of the time, which broadly matched IMGT annotations. Compared with the roughly 710-donor mean, donors in an Asian-associated ancestry cluster had fewer N-insertions in productive TCRs, according to a later genetic analysis. A few of the identified cytomegalovirus-associated TCR beta chains were confirmed in vitro to be specific for cytomegalovirus antigens. This cohort had only TCR beta chains sequenced, and the lack of alpha or paired-chain data limited which features could be detected. In a later analysis, several top co-occurrence clusters were reported to appear linked to parvovirus B19, influenza, CMV and Epstein-Barr virus. Most CMV-associated TCR beta chains appeared to be HLA-restricted in a later analysis, and the HLA associations seemed to be driven largely by CMV exposure. Cytomegalovirus status was reported to be diagnosed by the classifier with high specificity and sensitivity in both the original and validation cohorts. Correlated functional status among segregating V segments might reflect linkage disequilibrium, but an unknown experimental factor could not be ruled out. A later analysis found that HLA-associated TCR beta chains were more clonally expanded and had lower generation probabilities than equally common non-associated chains.

Library construction relied on the immunoSEQ multiplex PCR assay. For the multiplex PCR, a mixture combining 60 forward primers for TCR Vbeta segments and 13 reverse primers for TCR Jbeta segments was used. The CDR3 region of rearranged TCR beta genes was amplified from genomic DNA with a multiplex PCR assay. On the Illumina HiSeq System, the amplified TCR beta libraries were sequenced as 87-base-pair reads. On the authors' methods: A later analysis counted approximately 84 million unique TCR beta chains across the 690 or so repertoires, and around 12 million of these chains were shared by at least two donors. To remove PCR and sequencing errors, raw reads were error-corrected and collapsed into unique sequences using a nearest-neighbor algorithm that merged closely related sequences. To assign V, D and J gene segments, CDR3 sequences were aligned to IMGT reference sequences. For a sequence to be retained, at least a six-nucleotide match to both a V gene segment and a J gene segment was required. A rearrangement was called productive if the CDR3 had no stop codons and remained in frame with V and J, and every other rearrangement was called non-productive. CDR3 was defined according to IMGT convention as the region running from the second conserved V-encoded cysteine to the conserved J-encoded phenylalanine. The earlier analysis of about 500 of the donors excluded sequences that lacked an unambiguous match to a single V gene segment. In an earlier analysis of almost 600 of the donors, a V segment was called functional when productive rearrangements were above 56.7%, and segregating when the standard deviation between donors exceeded 5%. A statistical classification framework was built for diagnosing cytomegalovirus status from the catalog of TCR beta chain sequences. V and J gene assignment, in a later analysis, came from comparing TCR nucleotide sequences with IMGT/GENE-DB human TR gene sequences. The TCRdist pipeline was used in a later analysis to assign CDR3 sequences and most-parsimonious VDJ recombination scenarios. In a later analysis, every TCR beta chain was defined by the combination of its CDR3 amino acid sequence and its V-gene family, and reads without a unique V-gene family were dropped. In a later analysis, several hundred highly shared, low-generation-probability nucleotide sequences were removed to address suspected cross-contamination and a sequencing artifact. In a later analysis, a clonal expansion index was calculated for each public chain from normalized within-repertoire ranks of inferred template counts. A later analysis computed generation probabilities with a VDJ recombination model fitted to out-of-frame rearrangements, and checked the results against IGoR. A later analysis scored TCR-TCR, TCR-HLA and TCR-CMV co-occurrence with hypergeometric tests, applying a repertoire-size bias correction to TCR pairs. In a later analysis, false discovery rates were estimated by permuting HLA or CMV assignments 20 times. In a later analysis, co-occurring TCRs were grouped using DBSCAN, with TCRdist sequence similarity added in when clustering inside HLA-allele-positive subsets. For co-occurrence clustering, repertoires with fewer than 30,000 or more than 120,000 public chains were excluded, along with five repertoires with anomalous nucleotide sharing. TCRdb provides this immuneACCESS table in a form limited to in-frame rearrangements. Some clones are lacking; in checked studies, under half of them reflect an unresolved V gene, and why the rest are absent is not known. V, J and clone size reflect that table, while D and trimming were determined from the DNA. This sample comprises 200,000 to 250,000 clones, roughly 89% of them detected only once. The top ten clones comprise around 1% of the sample.

In total, approximately 690 healthy bone marrow donors made up the cohort. All cohort members were sampled while nominally healthy, although unrecorded immune exposures were likely present. The donor tested CMV seronegative, placing the donor among the 350 or so seronegative members of the cohort. Every donor gave a peripheral blood sample, and the peripheral blood mononuclear cells from that sample were used for TCR beta sequencing. Genomic DNA extraction from the blood cell samples was performed with the Qiagen DNeasy Blood Extraction Kit. A note on this clone: What antigen it recognizes has not been identified. No base-level quality is on record; no much larger clone is a single base apart.

Per the germline V gene, MDHEN is the CDR1 and SYDVKM is the CDR2. Measured from the cysteine to the phenylalanine, the CDR3 is 14 residues long. CDR3 DNA is the only sequence kept; it has 42 bases, read in frame from the first base. Deletion took 6 bases off V and 5 bases off J, with a span of 14 bases between the germline ends. The chain is made from TRBV28 and TRBJ2-1; TRBD2 is a possible D gene, resting on 6 matching bases. The receptor's source is a woman in her late teens or twenties in good health and CMV-seronegative. Input material: PBMCs. The CDR3 sequence is CASSIIWGDNEQFF. The nucleotide sequence is given as TGTGCCAGCAGCATCATATGGGGGGACAATGAGCAGTTCTTC.